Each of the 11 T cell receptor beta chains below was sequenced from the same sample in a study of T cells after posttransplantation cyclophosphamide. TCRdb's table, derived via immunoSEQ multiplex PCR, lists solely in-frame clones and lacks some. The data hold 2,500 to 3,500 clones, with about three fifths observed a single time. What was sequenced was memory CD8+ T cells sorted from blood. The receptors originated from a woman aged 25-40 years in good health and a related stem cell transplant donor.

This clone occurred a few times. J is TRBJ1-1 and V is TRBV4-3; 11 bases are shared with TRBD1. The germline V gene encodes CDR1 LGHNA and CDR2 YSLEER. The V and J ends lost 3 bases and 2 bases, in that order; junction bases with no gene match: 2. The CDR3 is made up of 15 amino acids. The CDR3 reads CASSHRTGGNTEAFF. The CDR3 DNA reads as TGCGCCAGCAGCCACCGGACAGGGGGCAACACTGAAGCTTTCTTT.

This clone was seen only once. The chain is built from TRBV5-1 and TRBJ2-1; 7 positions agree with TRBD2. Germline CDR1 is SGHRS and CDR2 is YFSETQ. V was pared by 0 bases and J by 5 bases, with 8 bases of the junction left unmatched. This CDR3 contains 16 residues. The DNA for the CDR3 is TGCGCCAGCAGCTTGGTTTCCCTAGCGGTGAACAATGAGCAGTTCTTC. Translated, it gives CASSLVSLAVNNEQFF. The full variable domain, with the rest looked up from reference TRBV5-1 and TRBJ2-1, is KAGVTQTPRYLIKTRGQQVTLSCSPISGHRSVSWYQQTPGQGLQFLFEYFSETQRNKGNFPGRFSGRQFSNSRSEMNVSTLELGDSALYLCASSLVSLAVNNEQFFGPGTRLTVL.

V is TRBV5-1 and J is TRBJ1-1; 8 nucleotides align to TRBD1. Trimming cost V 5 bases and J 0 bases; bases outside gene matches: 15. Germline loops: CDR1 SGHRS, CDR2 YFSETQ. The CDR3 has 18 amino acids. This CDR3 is CASSHLGETGEMNTEAFF. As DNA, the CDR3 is TGCGCCAGCAGTCATTTAGGGGAGACAGGGGAAATGAACACTGAAGCTTTCTTT.

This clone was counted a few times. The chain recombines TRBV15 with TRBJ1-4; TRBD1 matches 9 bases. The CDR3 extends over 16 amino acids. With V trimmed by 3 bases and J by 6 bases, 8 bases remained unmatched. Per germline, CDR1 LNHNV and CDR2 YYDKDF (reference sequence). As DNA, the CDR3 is TGTGCCACCAGCAGCTCGGGGGGACAGGGATATGAAAAACTGTTTTTT. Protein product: CATSSSGGQGYEKLFF.

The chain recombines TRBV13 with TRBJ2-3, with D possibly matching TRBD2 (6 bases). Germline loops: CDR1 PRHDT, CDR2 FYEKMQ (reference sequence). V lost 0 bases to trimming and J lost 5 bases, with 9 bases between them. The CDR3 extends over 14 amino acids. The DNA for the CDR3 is TGTGCCAGCAGCTTAGGACTAGCCGGAGATACGCAGTATTTT. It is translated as CASSLGLAGDTQYF. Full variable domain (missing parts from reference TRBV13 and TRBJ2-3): AAGVIQSPRHLIKEKRETATLKCYPIPRHDTVYWYQQGPGQDPQFLISFYEKMQSDKGSIPDRFSAQQFSDYHSELNMSSLELGDSALYFCASSLGLAGDTQYFGPGTRLTVL.

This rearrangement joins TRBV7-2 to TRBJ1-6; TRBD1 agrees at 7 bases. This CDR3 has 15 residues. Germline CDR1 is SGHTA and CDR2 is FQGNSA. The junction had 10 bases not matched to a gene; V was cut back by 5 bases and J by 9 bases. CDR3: CASSPTTGWSSPLHF. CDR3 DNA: TGTGCCAGCAGCCCTACGACAGGGTGGAGTTCACCCCTCCACTTT.

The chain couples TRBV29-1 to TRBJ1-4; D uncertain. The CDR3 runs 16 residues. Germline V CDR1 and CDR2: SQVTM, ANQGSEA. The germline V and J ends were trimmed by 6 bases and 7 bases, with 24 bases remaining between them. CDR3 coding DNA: TGCAGCGTCGTAGACGGTACCCCTGATTCTAGTGAAAAACTGTTTTTT. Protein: CSVVDGTPDSSEKLFF.

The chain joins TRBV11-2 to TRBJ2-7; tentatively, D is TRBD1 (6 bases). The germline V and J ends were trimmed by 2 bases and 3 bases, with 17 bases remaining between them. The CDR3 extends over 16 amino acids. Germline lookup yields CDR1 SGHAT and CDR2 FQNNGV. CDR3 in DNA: TGTGCCAGCAGCTTAAGTTCTCGACAGGAGAGCTACGAGCAGTACTTC. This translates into CASSLSSRQESYEQYF.

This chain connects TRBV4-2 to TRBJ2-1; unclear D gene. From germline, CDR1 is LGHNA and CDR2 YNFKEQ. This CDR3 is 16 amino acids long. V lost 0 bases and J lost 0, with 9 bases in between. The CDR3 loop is CASSQDGESSYNEQFF. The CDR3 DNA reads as TGTGCCAGCAGCCAAGATGGAGAAAGCTCCTACAATGAGCAGTTCTTC.

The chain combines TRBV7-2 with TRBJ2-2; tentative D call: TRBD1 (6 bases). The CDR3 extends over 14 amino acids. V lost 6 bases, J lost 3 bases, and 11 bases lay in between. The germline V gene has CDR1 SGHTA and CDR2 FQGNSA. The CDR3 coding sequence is TGTGCCAGCAGTTGGGACACTTACACCGGGGAGCTGTTTTTT. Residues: CASSWDTYTGELFF.

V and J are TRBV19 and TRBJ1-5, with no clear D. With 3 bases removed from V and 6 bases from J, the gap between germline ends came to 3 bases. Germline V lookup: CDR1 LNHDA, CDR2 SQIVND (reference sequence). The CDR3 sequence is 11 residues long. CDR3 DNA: TGTGCCAGTAGTATCGGTCAGCCCCAGCATTTT. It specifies CASSIGQPQHF.